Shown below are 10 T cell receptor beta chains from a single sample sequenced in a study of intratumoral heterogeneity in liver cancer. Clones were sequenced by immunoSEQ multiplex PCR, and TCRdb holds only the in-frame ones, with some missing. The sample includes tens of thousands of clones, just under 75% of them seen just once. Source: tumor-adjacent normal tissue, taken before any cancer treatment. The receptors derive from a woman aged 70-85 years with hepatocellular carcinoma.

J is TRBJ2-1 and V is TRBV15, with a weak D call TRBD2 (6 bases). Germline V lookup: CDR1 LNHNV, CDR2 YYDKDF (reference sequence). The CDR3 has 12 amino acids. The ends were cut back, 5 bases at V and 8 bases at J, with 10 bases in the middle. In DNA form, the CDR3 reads TGTGCCACCAGCTCGGAGGGCGATGAGCAGTTCTTC. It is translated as CATSSEGDEQFF.

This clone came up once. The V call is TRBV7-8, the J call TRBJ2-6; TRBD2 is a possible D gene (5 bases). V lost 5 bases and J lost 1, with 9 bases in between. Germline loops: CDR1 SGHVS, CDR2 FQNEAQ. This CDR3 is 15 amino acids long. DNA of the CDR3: TGTGCCAGCAGCCGAGGGTCTTCTGGGGCCAACGTCCTGACTTTC. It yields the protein CASSRGSSGANVLTF.

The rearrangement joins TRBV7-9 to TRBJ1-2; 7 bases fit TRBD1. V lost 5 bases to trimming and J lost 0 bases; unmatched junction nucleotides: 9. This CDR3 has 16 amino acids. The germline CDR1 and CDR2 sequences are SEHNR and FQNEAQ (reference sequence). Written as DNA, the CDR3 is TGTGCCAGCAGCCCCGGGACAGCCCTTCCTAACTATGGCTACACCTTC. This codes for CASSPGTALPNYGYTF.

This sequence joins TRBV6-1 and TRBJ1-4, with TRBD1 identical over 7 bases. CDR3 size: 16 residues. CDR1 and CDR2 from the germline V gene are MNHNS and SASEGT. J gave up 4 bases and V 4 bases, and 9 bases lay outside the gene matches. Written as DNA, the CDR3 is TGTGCCAGCAGTGCGTACCCGACAGGGAGTAATGAAAAACTGTTTTTT. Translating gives CASSAYPTGSNEKLFF.

The CDR3 reads CASSPLGVARSYEQYF. Here the CDR3 DNA reads TGTGCCAGCAGCCCCTTAGGAGTGGCGCGCTCCTACGAGCAGTACTTC. The gene calls are TRBV11-1 and TRBJ2-7; D unresolved. This CDR3 is 16 amino acids long. Germline V CDR1 and CDR2: SGHAT, FQDESV (reference sequence). V was clipped by 5 bases and J by 0 bases, with 17 bases between them.

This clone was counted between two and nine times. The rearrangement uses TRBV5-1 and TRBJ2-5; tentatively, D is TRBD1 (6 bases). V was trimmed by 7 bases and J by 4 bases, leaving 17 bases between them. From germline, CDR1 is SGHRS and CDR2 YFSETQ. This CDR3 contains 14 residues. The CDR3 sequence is CASQFEGRGETQYF. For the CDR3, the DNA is TGCGCCAGCCAATTCGAGGGCAGGGGAGAGACCCAGTACTTC. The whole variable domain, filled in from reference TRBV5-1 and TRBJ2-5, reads KAGVTQTPRYLIKTRGQQVTLSCSPISGHRSVSWYQQTPGQGLQFLFEYFSETQRNKGNFPGRFSGRQFSNSRSEMNVSTLELGDSALYLCASQFEGRGETQYFGPGTRLLVL.

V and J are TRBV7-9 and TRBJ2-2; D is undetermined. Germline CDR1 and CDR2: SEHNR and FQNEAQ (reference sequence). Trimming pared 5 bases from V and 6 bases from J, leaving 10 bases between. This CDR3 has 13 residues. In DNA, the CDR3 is TGTGCCAGCAGCGCCCCCCTCTCCGGGGAGCTGTTTTTT. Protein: CASSAPLSGELFF. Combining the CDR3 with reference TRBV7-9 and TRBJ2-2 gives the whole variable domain DTGVSQNPRHKITKRGQNVTFRCDPISEHNRLYWYRQTLGQGPEFLTYFQNEAQLEKSRLLSDRFSAERPKGSFSTLEIQRTEQGDSAMYLCASSAPLSGELFFGEGSRLTVL.

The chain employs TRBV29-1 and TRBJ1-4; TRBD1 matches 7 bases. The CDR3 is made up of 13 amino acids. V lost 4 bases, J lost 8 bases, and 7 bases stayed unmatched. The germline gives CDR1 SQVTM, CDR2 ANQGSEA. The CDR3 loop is CSVARGSNEKLFF. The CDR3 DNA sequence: TGCAGCGTTGCCAGGGGGTCGAACGAAAAACTGTTTTTT. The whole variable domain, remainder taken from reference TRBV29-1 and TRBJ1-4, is SAVISQKPSRDICQRGTSLTIQCQVDSQVTMMFWYRQQPGQSLTLIATANQGSEATYESGFVIDKFPISRPNLTFSTLTVSNMSPEDSSIYLCSVARGSNEKLFFGSGTQLSVL.

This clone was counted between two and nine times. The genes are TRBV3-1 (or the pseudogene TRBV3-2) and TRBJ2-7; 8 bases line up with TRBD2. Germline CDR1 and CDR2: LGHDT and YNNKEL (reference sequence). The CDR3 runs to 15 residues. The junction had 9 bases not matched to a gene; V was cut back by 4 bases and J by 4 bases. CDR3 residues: CASSPSLAGRYEQYF. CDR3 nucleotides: TGTGCCAGCAGCCCAAGCCTAGCGGGCCGGTACGAGCAGTACTTC.

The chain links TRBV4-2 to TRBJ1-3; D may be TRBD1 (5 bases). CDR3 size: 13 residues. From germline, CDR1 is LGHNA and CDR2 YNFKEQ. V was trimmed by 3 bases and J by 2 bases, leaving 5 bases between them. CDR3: CASSQGAGNTIYF. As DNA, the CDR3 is TGTGCCAGCAGCCAGGGGGCTGGAAACACCATATATTTT.